The 21 T cell receptor beta chains listed next were all sequenced from one sample in a study of cytomegalovirus exposure and HLA in healthy donors. The PCR was carried out with 60 Vbeta primers and 13 Jbeta primers. Assay used: immunoSEQ multiplex PCR; TCRdb lists only in-frame clones, some missing. The sample contains 150,000 to 200,000 clones, roughly two thirds of which appear only once. Sequenced material: PBMCs. The receptors originated from a woman under 30 in good health and CMV-seropositive.

This chain uses TRBV5-6 with TRBJ2-3, with 7 positions matching TRBD2. In germline, CDR1 is SGHDT, CDR2 YYEEEE. Losses at the gene ends were 3 bases for V and 2 bases for J; bases not matched to a gene: 6. The CDR3 has 15 amino acids. The CDR3 region has the DNA TGTGCCAGCAGCTACTGGACTAGGAACACAGATACGCAGTATTTT. Its protein is CASSYWTRNTDTQYF. Using reference TRBV5-6 and TRBJ2-3 for the parts outside the CDR3, the full variable domain is DAGVTQSPTHLIKTRGQQVTLRCSPKSGHDTVSWYQQALGQGPQFIFQYYEEEERQRGNFPDRFSGHQFPNYSSELNVNALLLGDSALYLCASSYWTRNTDTQYFGPGTRLTVL.

The chain has TRBV7-3 and TRBJ1-1; D is uncertain. V lost 5 bases and J lost 1, with 14 bases in between. Germline assignment: CDR1 SGHTA and CDR2 FQGTGA. There are 15 residues in the CDR3. CDR3 amino acids: CASSIGRGANTEAFF. DNA of the CDR3: TGTGCCAGCAGCATAGGACGGGGAGCGAACACTGAAGCTTTCTTT.

This clone was observed once. The chain uses TRBV10-3 and TRBJ1-4; TRBD1 matches at 9 bases. With 1 base clipped from V and 5 bases from J, the junction kept 2 bases outside the gene matches. Germline V gene sequence: CDR1 ENHRY, CDR2 SYGVKD. This CDR3 is 15 amino acids long. The CDR3, as DNA: TGTGCCATCAGTGAGTTTGGGACAGGGAATGAAAAACTGTTTTTT. It encodes CAISEFGTGNEKLFF.

The chain has TRBV7-9 and TRBJ2-1; possible D gene TRBD2, 6 bases. V lost 6 bases and J lost 12, with 24 bases in between. CDR3 length: 15 amino acids. Germline CDR1 SEHNR, CDR2 FQNEAQ (reference sequence). The CDR3 here is CASRRGTVNEGRQFF. The CDR3 DNA sequence: TGTGCCAGCAGGCGAGGGACTGTCAATGAGGGAAGGCAGTTCTTC.

This sequence joins TRBV28 and TRBJ1-4; D unclear. The length of the CDR3 is 13 residues. V was trimmed by 9 bases and J by 4 bases, leaving 12 bases between them. Germline V lookup: CDR1 MDHEN, CDR2 SYDVKM. This chain's CDR3 is CASTRGFNEKLFF. CDR3 bases: TGTGCCAGTACCCGAGGATTTAATGAAAAACTGTTTTTT.

The J gene is TRBJ2-2, the V gene TRBV6-6, with TRBD1 matching 11 bases. V was pared by 6 bases and J by 4 bases, with 4 bases of the junction left unmatched. Germline V gene sequence: CDR1 MNHNY, CDR2 SVGAGI (reference sequence). This CDR3 contains 15 residues. The chain's CDR3 is CASRIGTGGTGELFF. The CDR3 DNA reads TGTGCCAGCAGAATTGGGACAGGGGGCACCGGGGAGCTGTTTTTT.

This chain links TRBV5-1 with TRBJ2-1; 8 positions match TRBD2. After removal of 0 bases from V and 3 bases from J, the junction contained 2 bases not matched to a gene. CDR1 and CDR2 (germline): SGHRS, YFSETQ. CDR3 size: 15 residues. The CDR3 sequence is CASSLVAGLYNEQFF. For the CDR3, the DNA is TGCGCCAGCAGCTTGGTAGCGGGGCTCTACAATGAGCAGTTCTTC.

The chain combines TRBV2 with TRBJ1-2; D is uncertain. The V end was cut by 4 bases, the J end by 6 bases, with 9 bases between. The CDR3 runs 12 residues. Per germline, CDR1 SNHLY and CDR2 FYNNEI. CDR3 in DNA: TGTGCCAGCAGTGTGAGCGGAAATGGCTACACCTTC. This encodes CASSVSGNGYTF.

This chain links TRBV7-9 with TRBJ2-7; TRBD1 aligns across 8 bases. The CDR3 contains 15 residues. The ends lost 3 bases at V and 3 bases at J; junction bases unmatched: 7. Germline assignment: CDR1 SEHNR and CDR2 FQNEAQ (reference sequence). CDR3 in DNA: TGTGCCAGCAGCTTCTACCGGGACAGGAACTACGAGCAGTACTTC. Protein: CASSFYRDRNYEQYF.

The chain links TRBV2 to TRBJ2-7; 8 nucleotides match TRBD1. This CDR3 is 15 amino acids long. Trimming at V came to 6 bases and at J to 2 bases, leaving 9 bases not matched to a gene. Germline V gene sequence: CDR1 SNHLY, CDR2 FYNNEI. The CDR3 protein is CASSSPGQGPYEQYF. Here the CDR3 DNA reads TGTGCCAGCAGCTCGCCCGGACAGGGACCCTACGAGCAGTACTTC.

The chain recombines TRBV6-1 with TRBJ1-1; D perhaps matches TRBD1 (5 bases). Per the germline V gene, CDR1 is MNHNS and CDR2 is SASEGT. CDR3 length: 14 residues. With 6 bases removed from V and 4 bases from J, the gap between germline ends came to 15 bases. The CDR3 DNA follows: TGTGCCAGCAGACCTATGAACAGGTTCACTGAAGCTTTCTTT. Translated, it gives CASRPMNRFTEAFF.

The count of this clone is one. The CDR3 protein is CASSILGGVGQPQHF. The CDR3 nucleotides read TGTGCCAGTAGTATATTGGGAGGGGTTGGTCAGCCCCAGCATTTT. The chain links TRBV19 to TRBJ1-5; tentatively, D is TRBD1 (5 bases). Trimming removed 2 bases at V and 6 bases at J, with 14 bases between. CDR1 and CDR2 from the germline V gene are LNHDA and SQIVND (reference sequence). The CDR3 runs 15 residues.

Concerning this clone: It is likely a read error, because the conserved phenylalanine at the end of the CDR3 is missing. The rearrangement links TRBV9 to TRBJ1-2; no clear D. This CDR3 region has 13 residues. Germline CDR1 is SGDLS and CDR2 is YYNGEE. The V end was cut by 4 bases, the J end by 8 bases, with 15 bases between. CDR3 DNA sequence: TGTGCCAGCAGCCGGGCCAGGAATGAGGGCTACACCTTA. It is translated as CASSRARNEGYTL.

This chain uses TRBV19 with TRBJ2-3; 10 bases are a match to TRBD2. The CDR3 consists of 15 residues. CDR1 LNHDA and CDR2 SQIVND come from the germline V gene (reference sequence). Unmatched junction bases numbered 6, after V lost 1 base and J lost 8 bases. CDR3 region: CASSIGLAGVPTQYF. As DNA, the CDR3 is TGTGCCAGTAGTATAGGCCTAGCGGGGGTCCCTACGCAGTATTTT. The full variable domain, with the rest looked up from reference TRBV19 and TRBJ2-3, is DGGITQSPKYLFRKEGQNVTLSCEQNLNHDAMYWYRQDPGQGLRLIYYSQIVNDFQKGDIAEGYSVSREKKESFPLTVTSAQKNPTAFYLCASSIGLAGVPTQYFGPGTRLTVL.

The sample holds a few counts of this clone. This chain uses TRBV4-3 with TRBJ2-1; 7 bases agree with TRBD2. With V trimmed by 0 bases and J by 8 bases, 10 bases remained unmatched. Germline lookup yields CDR1 LGHNA and CDR2 YSLEER. The CDR3 has 16 amino acids. The CDR3 region is CASSQEGDYPTDEQFF. The CDR3 nucleotides are TGCGCCAGCAGCCAAGAGGGGGACTACCCTACGGATGAGCAGTTCTTC.

V usage is TRBV28 and J usage is TRBJ1-5; 9 bases fit TRBD1. Trimming took 5 bases from V and 6 from J; bases not matched to a gene: 8. CDR3 size: 15 residues. CDR1 and CDR2 (germline): MDHEN, SYDVKM. In nucleotides, the CDR3 is TGTGCCAGCAGTCTACGTACAGGGGGCAGTCAGCCCCAGCATTTT. Its protein product is CASSLRTGGSQPQHF.

J is TRBJ1-6 and V is TRBV19; TRBD1 matches at 11 bases. CDR3 length equals 17 residues. CDR1 is LNHDA, CDR2 SQIVND, per germline (reference sequence). V shed 4 bases and J 7 bases; nucleotides not matched to a gene: 9. Here the CDR3 reads CASSTGTGGRRNSPLHF. CDR3 DNA: TGTGCCAGTAGTACCGGGACAGGGGGAAGAAGGAATTCACCCCTCCACTTT. The full variable domain, in which reference TRBV19 and TRBJ1-6 provide the parts outside the CDR3, is DGGITQSPKYLFRKEGQNVTLSCEQNLNHDAMYWYRQDPGQGLRLIYYSQIVNDFQKGDIAEGYSVSREKKESFPLTVTSAQKNPTAFYLCASSTGTGGRRNSPLHFGNGTRLTVT.

This chain connects TRBV27 to TRBJ2-1, with 14 nucleotides matching TRBD2. After removal of 6 bases from V and 15 bases from J, the junction contained 16 bases not matched to a gene. This CDR3 region has 16 residues. Germline V gene lookup returns CDR1 MNHEY and CDR2 SMNVEV (reference sequence). The CDR3 sequence: CASRPMGTSGGQDGFF. In nucleotides, the CDR3 is TGTGCCAGCAGACCCATGGGGACTAGCGGGGGCCAGGATGGGTTCTTC.

The chain carries TRBV2 and TRBJ2-2; D possibly corresponds to TRBD2 (5 bases). Germline V gene data show CDR1 as SNHLY and CDR2 as FYNNEI. V lost 1 base to trimming and J lost 7 bases, with 10 bases between them. The CDR3 totals 14 residues. CDR3 amino acids: CASSEETSVGELFF. CDR3 coding DNA: TGTGCCAGCAGTGAAGAAACTAGTGTCGGGGAGCTGTTTTTT.

This clone was observed once. The chain joins TRBV7-2 to TRBJ1-6, with D uncertain. Trimming took off 2 bases at V and 7 bases at J, with 15 bases between the two ends. The CDR3 runs 16 residues. From germline, CDR1 is SGHTA and CDR2 FQGNSA. The CDR3 reads CASSLTITSANSPLHF. The CDR3 DNA sequence: TGTGCCAGCAGCTTAACGATTACGTCAGCGAATTCACCCCTCCACTTT.

The chain joins TRBV7-2 to TRBJ2-7, with 10 bases that match TRBD2. This CDR3 is built from 15 residues. The J segment lost 4 bases and the V segment lost 1 base, leaving 4 bases of the junction unmatched. Germline CDR1 reads SGHTA; CDR2 reads FQGNSA. The CDR3 DNA reads TGTGCCAGCAGCTTAGGATCTAGCGGGGGTTACGAGCAGTACTTC. This codes for CASSLGSSGGYEQYF.